The 26 T cell receptor beta chains below come from one sample, sequenced in a study of cytomegalovirus exposure and HLA in healthy donors (dated by TCRdb to the late 2010s). Library prep was done by the immunoSEQ multiplex PCR assay. A mixture of 60 forward primers for TCR Vbeta segments and 13 reverse primers for TCR Jbeta segments was used in the multiplex PCR. The source is immuneACCESS, and TCRdb retained only in-frame sequences with V and J called. Part of the clones is not carried over; for the studies checked, unresolved V genes explain less than half of this, and the remainder is unexplained. The sample data list under 150,000 clones, and around 74% of these were observed just once. The ten largest clonotypes hold roughly 3.1% of the sample. The material sequenced was PBMCs. These receptors all come from a man aged 30 to 45 in good health and CMV-seronegative.

This chain links TRBV5-1 with TRBJ2-2, with 12 positions matching TRBD2. Germline V gene sequence: CDR1 SGHRS, CDR2 YFSETQ. The CDR3 consists of 16 residues. J was trimmed by 5 bases and V by 3 bases; bases with no gene match: 5. CDR3: CASSSLAGGLTGELFF. CDR3 sequence (DNA): TGCGCCAGCAGCTCACTAGCGGGAGGTCTGACCGGGGAGCTGTTTTTT. Complete variable domain (other parts from reference TRBV5-1 and TRBJ2-2): KAGVTQTPRYLIKTRGQQVTLSCSPISGHRSVSWYQQTPGQGLQFLFEYFSETQRNKGNFPGRFSGRQFSNSRSEMNVSTLELGDSALYLCASSSLAGGLTGELFFGEGSRLTVL.

This clone was found a few times. The rearrangement links TRBV14 to TRBJ2-7, with D perhaps TRBD2 (5 bases). The CDR3 has 11 amino acids. Trimming stripped 8 bases from V and 6 bases from J, with 11 bases between. CDR1 is SGHDN, CDR2 FVKESK, per germline. In DNA form, the CDR3 reads TGTGCCAGCGGGAGCTGGGCCGAGCAGTACTTC. This sequence encodes CASGSWAEQYF.

The rearrangement links TRBV18 to TRBJ1-1, with D unclear. Germline CDR1 is KGHSH and CDR2 is LQKENI. CDR3 length equals 13 residues. Deletions cut 5 bases from V and 10 bases from J, with 17 bases between. This chain's CDR3 is CASSANGWYGAFF. CDR3 DNA: TGTGCCAGCTCAGCGAACGGGTGGTACGGAGCTTTCTTT.

The gene calls are TRBV30 and TRBJ1-1; TRBD1 matches at 8 bases. The CDR3 spans 13 residues. J lost 3 bases, V lost 4 bases, and 4 bases had no gene match. Per germline, CDR1 GTSNPN and CDR2 SVGIG (reference sequence). The CDR3 is CAWTSQGDTEAFF. The CDR3 DNA follows: TGTGCCTGGACCTCACAGGGGGACACTGAAGCTTTCTTT.

The rearrangement links TRBV5-6 to TRBJ2-1, with TRBD1 as a possible D gene (5 bases). This CDR3 has 15 amino acids. Germline V gene lookup returns CDR1 SGHDT and CDR2 YYEEEE. The ends were cut back, 1 base at V and 1 base at J, with 9 bases in the middle. CDR3 residues: CASSLLAGSYNEQFF. The DNA for the CDR3 is TGTGCCAGCAGCTTGCTGGCAGGGTCCTACAATGAGCAGTTCTTC.

This rearrangement joins TRBV9 to TRBJ2-7; a weak D match, TRBD1 (7 bases). The CDR3 runs 15 residues. The V and J ends lost 7 bases and 3 bases respectively, with 20 bases between them. The germline V gene encodes CDR1 SGDLS and CDR2 YYNGEE. CDR3 nucleotides: TGTGCCAGCTCACCAGGGGGGAGCTTTTACTACGAGCAGTACTTC. Its protein is CASSPGGSFYYEQYF. Drawing the rest from reference TRBV9 and TRBJ2-7, the complete variable domain is DSGVTQTPKHLITATGQRVTLRCSPRSGDLSVYWYQQSLDQGLQFLIQYYNGEERAKGNILERFSAQQFPDLHSELNLSSLELGDSALYFCASSPGGSFYYEQYFGPGTRLTVT.

V is TRBV13 and J is TRBJ2-7; unclear D gene. The CDR3 totals 15 residues. Germline V gene sequence: CDR1 PRHDT, CDR2 FYEKMQ (reference sequence). Trimming shortened V by 0 bases and J by 2 bases, and 11 bases separated the two germline ends. CDR3 amino acids: CASSLGVPETYEQYF. CDR3 DNA: TGTGCCAGCAGCTTAGGAGTTCCAGAAACCTACGAGCAGTACTTC.

The V gene is TRBV18, the J gene TRBJ1-1; a weak D match, TRBD1 (5 bases). The CDR3 spans 16 residues. Trimming took off 0 bases at V and 3 bases at J, with 14 bases between the two ends. CDR1 and CDR2 (germline): KGHSH, LQKENI. The CDR3 here is CASSPPAGGGDTEAFF. DNA of the CDR3: TGTGCCAGCTCACCACCGGCGGGGGGTGGGGACACTGAAGCTTTCTTT.

This chain joins TRBV23-1 and TRBJ1-2, with 7 bases that match TRBD1. TRBV23-1 is placed among ORFs of uncertain function. The junction had 5 bases not matched to a gene; V was cut back by 4 bases and J by 3 bases. The CDR3 contains 14 residues. As DNA, the CDR3 is TGCGCCAGCAGTCCCCCAACAGGGGACTATGGCTACACCTTC. This sequence encodes CASSPPTGDYGYTF.

This chain links TRBV7-2 with TRBJ2-7; 14 nucleotides match TRBD2. The CDR3 covers 17 residues. CDR1 is SGHTA and CDR2 is FQGNSA in the germline V gene. V was clipped by 5 bases and J by 3 bases; unmatched bases: 9. The CDR3 spells CASSQGTSGSGFYEQYF. The CDR3 DNA reads TGTGCCAGCAGCCAAGGGACTAGCGGGAGCGGTTTCTACGAGCAGTACTTC.

The chain uses TRBV7-6 and TRBJ2-3; 7 nucleotides align to TRBD1. The CDR3 contains 17 residues. The V segment lost 1 base and the J segment 6 bases; nucleotides outside the gene matches: 13. Per germline, CDR1 SGHVS and CDR2 FNYEAQ. The DNA of the CDR3 is TGTGCCAGCAGCTTAGAAGTTTGGGGACAGCTGCCCGATACGCAGTATTTT. This sequence encodes CASSLEVWGQLPDTQYF. The full variable domain, in which reference TRBV7-6 and TRBJ2-3 provide the parts outside the CDR3, is GAGVSQSPRYKVTKRGQDVALRCDPISGHVSLYWYRQALGQGPEFLTYFNYEAQQDKSGLPNDRFSAERPEGSISTLTIQRTEQRDSAMYRCASSLEVWGQLPDTQYFGPGTRLTVL.

The J gene is TRBJ2-2, the V gene TRBV6-5; D might be TRBD1 (6 bases). V was trimmed by 5 bases and J by 5 bases, leaving 12 bases between them. This CDR3 region has 14 residues. From germline, CDR1 is MNHEY and CDR2 SVGAGI. CDR3: CASSKKGETGELFF. In DNA, the CDR3 is TGTGCCAGCAGTAAAAAGGGGGAAACCGGGGAGCTGTTTTTT.

The gene calls are TRBV4-2 and TRBJ1-6; tentative D call: TRBD1 (6 bases). The CDR3 spans 15 residues. CDR1 is LGHNA, CDR2 YNFKEQ, per germline. Deletions cut 4 bases from V and 8 bases from J, with 15 bases between. DNA of the CDR3: TGTGCCAGCAGCCCAGCGGACAGACTTGATTCACCCCTCCACTTT. Protein sequence: CASSPADRLDSPLHF.

The chain links TRBV5-6 to TRBJ2-4; 10 nucleotides agree with TRBD2. The CDR3 covers 16 residues. The V segment lost 2 bases and the J segment 0 bases; nucleotides outside the gene matches: 2. Per the germline V gene, CDR1 is SGHDT and CDR2 is YYEEEE. CDR3 sequence: CASSLAGGVAKNIQYF. CDR3 DNA: TGTGCCAGCAGCTTAGCGGGAGGGGTAGCCAAAAACATTCAGTACTTC.

The rearrangement joins TRBV5-1 to TRBJ1-2; 9 bases fit TRBD1. The junction had 10 bases not matched to a gene; V was cut back by 4 bases and J by 6 bases. The CDR3 covers 15 residues. Germline values: CDR1 SGHRS, CDR2 YFSETQ. DNA for the CDR3: TGCGCCAGCAGCAGATACCGGGACAGGGTCGATGGCTACACCTTC. It encodes CASSRYRDRVDGYTF.

The rearrangement links TRBV2 to TRBJ1-2; no definite D call. Germline V gene lookup returns CDR1 SNHLY and CDR2 FYNNEI. The CDR3 contains 14 residues. The V end lost 2 bases, the J end lost 4 bases, and 11 bases lay between the germline ends. CDR3 residues: CASSEFEGPYGYTF. Here the CDR3 DNA reads TGTGCCAGCAGTGAATTTGAGGGTCCCTATGGCTACACCTTC.

V usage is TRBV5-1 and J usage is TRBJ2-5; D is uncertain. The CDR3 has 13 amino acids. Trimming took off 0 bases at V and 5 bases at J, with 8 bases between the two ends. Germline CDR1 reads SGHRS; CDR2 reads YFSETQ. The CDR3 spells CASSLVISETQYF. CDR3 in DNA: TGCGCCAGCAGCTTGGTTATTTCTGAGACCCAGTACTTC.

Only a few counts were recorded for this clone. This chain connects TRBV7-2 to TRBJ2-2, with D perhaps matching TRBD2 (5 bases). The CDR3 runs 15 residues. The ends were cut back, 3 bases at V and 2 bases at J, with 10 bases in the middle. CDR1 SGHTA and CDR2 FQGNSA come from the germline V gene. The CDR3 here is CASSFSRLNTGELFF. The CDR3 bases are TGTGCCAGCAGCTTTAGTAGACTAAACACCGGGGAGCTGTTTTTT.

This clone has a single count. V is TRBV6-5 and J is TRBJ1-5; a possible D gene is TRBD1 (5 bases). Trimming took 2 bases from V and 6 from J, leaving 14 bases between them. Germline loops: CDR1 MNHEY, CDR2 SVGAGI. This CDR3 contains 15 residues. The CDR3 DNA is TGTGCCAGCAGTTACGGGCGGGGGATGGGTCAGCCCCAGCATTTT. This gives the protein CASSYGRGMGQPQHF.

V gene TRBV15 combines with J gene TRBJ1-5; the D gene is possibly TRBD1 (5 bases). V gave up 7 bases and J gave up 5 bases, with 9 bases separating them. Germline assignment: CDR1 LNHNV and CDR2 YYDKDF (reference sequence). The length of the CDR3 is 12 residues. CDR3: CATTGGDQPQHF. The DNA of the CDR3 is TGTGCCACCACGGGGGGGGATCAGCCCCAGCATTTT. Full variable domain (rest looked up from reference TRBV15 and TRBJ1-5): DAMVIQNPRYQVTQFGKPVTLSCSQTLNHNVMYWYQQKSSQAPKLLFHYYDKDFNNEADTPDNFQSRRPNTSFCFLDIRSPGLGDTAMYLCATTGGDQPQHFGDGTRLSIL.

The rearrangement uses TRBV30 and TRBJ2-1; D call uncertain. The CDR3 has 14 residues. V lost 2 bases, J lost 5 bases, and 13 bases lay in between. The germline V gene encodes CDR1 GTSNPN and CDR2 SVGIG (reference sequence). CDR3 nucleotide sequence: TGTGCCTGGAGTAACTTCCCCGGTGACAATGAGCAGTTCTTC. Encoded protein: CAWSNFPGDNEQFF. Combining the CDR3 with reference TRBV30 and TRBJ2-1 gives the whole variable domain SQTIHQWPATLVQPVGSPLSLECTVEGTSNPNLYWYRQAAGRGLQLLFYSVGIGQISSEVPQNLSASRPQDRQFILSSKKLLLSDSGFYLCAWSNFPGDNEQFFGPGTRLTVL.

In its sample, this clone was seen a few times. CDR3 nucleotides: TGTGCCAGCAGTGGGACATTAGCTGAAGCTTTCTTT. As protein: CASSGTLAEAFF. The chain carries TRBV2 and TRBJ1-1; a possible D gene is TRBD1 (5 bases). Trimming stripped 4 bases from V and 6 bases from J, with 9 bases between. The CDR3 runs to 12 residues. Per germline, CDR1 SNHLY and CDR2 FYNNEI.

CDR3: CATSVGEVEETQYF. In DNA, the CDR3 is TGTGCCACCAGTGTAGGGGAGGTTGAGGAGACCCAGTACTTC. This chain joins TRBV15 and TRBJ2-5; D is possibly TRBD2 (6 bases). Germline CDR1 is LNHNV and CDR2 is YYDKDF (reference sequence). V lost 6 bases, J lost 5 bases, and 16 bases lay in between. This CDR3 is 14 amino acids long. The full variable domain, its missing parts supplied by reference TRBV15 and TRBJ2-5, is DAMVIQNPRYQVTQFGKPVTLSCSQTLNHNVMYWYQQKSSQAPKLLFHYYDKDFNNEADTPDNFQSRRPNTSFCFLDIRSPGLGDTAMYLCATSVGEVEETQYFGPGTRLLVL.

This sequence joins TRBV28 and TRBJ1-1, with D unclear. Germline values: CDR1 MDHEN, CDR2 SYDVKM. CDR3 length: 17 residues. The V end lost 2 bases, the J end lost 0 bases, and 16 bases lay between the germline ends. The CDR3 DNA sequence: TGTGCCAGCAGTTTAAAAGGAGGGAAGCGAGTGAACACTGAAGCTTTCTTT. Its translation is CASSLKGGKRVNTEAFF.

This rearrangement joins TRBV7-2 to TRBJ1-3; the D gene is possibly TRBD1 (6 bases). Trimming left V 5 bases short and J 1 base short, with 9 bases between. This CDR3 contains 14 residues. CDR1 and CDR2 from the germline V gene are SGHTA and FQGNSA. CDR3: CASSPGVSGNTIYF. The CDR3 nucleotides read TGTGCCAGCAGCCCAGGGGTGTCTGGAAACACCATATATTTT.

V usage is TRBV7-2 and J usage is TRBJ2-1, with 9 bases that match TRBD2. The germline CDR1 and CDR2 sequences are SGHTA and FQGNSA. The CDR3 consists of 15 residues. The J segment lost 1 base and the V segment lost 4 bases, leaving 2 bases of the junction unmatched. CDR3 in DNA: TGTGCCAGCAGCTGGACTAGCGAGTCCTACAATGAGCAGTTCTTC. Its protein is CASSWTSESYNEQFF.